There are many counts of the clone carrying this TCR beta chain. TCR beta CDR3 regions were amplified from RNA transcripts. Initially, a first-round RT-PCR of the TCR CDR3 employed the HTBI primer set. TCRdb independently ran MiXCR on the multiplex PCR reads; one entry per CDR3 protein. The repertoire consists of 490,000 or so distinct CDR3 sequences, with 40% to 50% occurring once and the leading ten covering 44%. The data are from a study of T cells in Graves' hyperthyroidism and ophthalmopathy. In making diagnoses, clinical symptoms, serum thyroxine and TRAb, thyroid ultrasound and orbital computed tomography were all used. The V gene's germline CDR1 is SGHTA and CDR2 FQGNSA. V lost 1 base and J 0 bases, leaving 12 bases between the germline ends. The CDR3 spans 16 residues.

V gene TRBV7-2 combines with J gene TRBJ1-1; TRBD1 might be the D (6 bases). The source material was peripheral blood or thyroid tissue (not recorded which). This receptor was obtained from an adult woman with Graves' disease, either hyperthyroidism or ophthalmopathy (not recorded which). The CDR3 spells CASSLVGGGLNTEAFF. The CDR3 region has the DNA TGTGCCAGCAGCTTAGTAGGGGGGGGGTTGAACACTGAAGCTTTCTTT. The variable domain in full, completed from reference TRBV7-2 and TRBJ1-1, reads GAGVSQSPSNKVTEKGKDVELRCDPISGHTALYWYRQSLGQGLEFLIYFQGNSAPDKSGLPSDRFSAERTGGSVSTLTIQRTQQEDSAVYLCASSLVGGGLNTEAFFGQGTRLTVV.